This T cell receptor beta chain emerged from a study of blood T cell repertoires in COVID-19. The wider study: Acute and convalescent COVID-19 samples came from the United States, Italy and Spain.

V was shortened by 1 base and J by 2 bases, with 12 bases between the two germline ends. Germline CDR1 LGHDT, CDR2 YNNKEL (reference sequence). CDR3 length: 15 residues. As processed by the authors: Amplified reference gene primers provided the basis for estimating nucleated cell counts. Measured with immunoSEQ multiplex PCR; TCRdb has only the in-frame clones, and not every one. V and J calls plus clone size are reproduced from that table; the DNA served to infer D and trimming. Found here are over 100,000 clones, roughly 83% of them singletons; the top ten hold roughly 4.3%. What was sequenced was peripheral blood. The chain joins TRBV3-1 (or the pseudogene TRBV3-2) to TRBJ2-7; D possibly corresponds to TRBD2 (6 bases). This receptor was identified in a woman older than 75 with acute or convalescent COVID-19. CDR3 sequence reads: CASSQAVASAYEQYF. In nucleotides, the CDR3 is TGTGCCAGCAGCCAAGCCGTGGCTAGCGCCTACGAGCAGTACTTC.